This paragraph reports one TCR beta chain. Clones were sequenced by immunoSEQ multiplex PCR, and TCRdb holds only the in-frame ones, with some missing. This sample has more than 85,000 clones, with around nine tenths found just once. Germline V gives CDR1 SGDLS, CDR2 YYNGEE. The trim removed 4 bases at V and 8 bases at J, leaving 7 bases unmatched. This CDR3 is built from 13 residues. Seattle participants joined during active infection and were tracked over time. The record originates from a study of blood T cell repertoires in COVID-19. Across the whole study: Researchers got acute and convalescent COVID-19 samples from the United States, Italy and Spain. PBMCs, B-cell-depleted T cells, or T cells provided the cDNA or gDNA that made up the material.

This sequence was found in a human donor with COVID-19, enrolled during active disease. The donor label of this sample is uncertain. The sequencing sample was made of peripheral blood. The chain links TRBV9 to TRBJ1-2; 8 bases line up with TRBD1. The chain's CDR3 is CASSTLRGLGYTF. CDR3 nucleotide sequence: TGTGCCAGCAGCACCCTCAGGGGGCTAGGCTACACCTTC. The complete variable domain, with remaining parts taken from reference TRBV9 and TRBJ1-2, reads DSGVTQTPKHLITATGQRVTLRCSPRSGDLSVYWYQQSLDQGLQFLIQYYNGEERAKGNILERFSAQQFPDLHSELNLSSLELGDSALYFCASSTLRGLGYTFGSGTRLTVV.